These 6 T cell receptor beta chains share one sample of origin, sequenced in a study of beta chain features in type 1 diabetes. The study reverse transcribed the entire isolated RNA, so it sequenced expressed TCRB transcripts. Some clones are missing from TCRdb's copy, which holds only in-frame ones; the method was immunoSEQ multiplex PCR. The table has 900,000 or so clones, 15% to 20% seen once. Sequences were obtained from naive CD4+ T cells from blood. The origin of the receptors is a woman between 18 and 29 years old in good health.

This chain links TRBV9 with TRBJ2-1; perhaps D is TRBD1 or TRBD2 (5 bases each). From germline, CDR1 is SGDLS and CDR2 YYNGEE. V lost 0 bases and J lost 6, with 16 bases in between. This CDR3 region has 16 residues. The CDR3 region has the DNA TGTGCCAGCAGCGTAGGGGACGCTACCGGATTCAATGAGCAGTTCTTC. Protein: CASSVGDATGFNEQFF.

V is TRBV4-3 and J is TRBJ2-2, with TRBD2 matching 12 bases. The CDR3 runs 19 residues. The germline V gene has CDR1 LGHNA and CDR2 YSLEER. Losses at the gene ends were 1 base for V and 5 bases for J; bases not matched to a gene: 11. CDR3 residues: CASSQAVGLAGILTGELFF. The DNA for the CDR3 is TGCGCCAGCAGCCAAGCTGTAGGACTAGCGGGAATACTGACCGGGGAGCTGTTTTTT.

This chain joins TRBV7-2 and TRBJ2-5, with D perhaps matching TRBD2 (6 bases). CDR1 SGHTA and CDR2 FQGNSA come from the germline V gene. V was trimmed by 3 bases and J by 5 bases, leaving 13 bases between them. This CDR3 comprises 14 residues. The CDR3 DNA sequence: TGTGCCAGCAGCTTTAGCGGCGGATGGGAGACCCAGTACTTC. Its protein is CASSFSGGWETQYF.

In its sample, this clone was seen a few times. The chain recombines TRBV7-2 with TRBJ2-3, with D perhaps TRBD2 (6 bases). With 4 bases removed from V and 5 bases from J, the gap between germline ends came to 28 bases. The germline V gene has CDR1 SGHTA and CDR2 FQGNSA. This CDR3 region has 19 residues. The CDR3 loop reads CASSSPREARLGFRDTQYF. For the CDR3, the DNA is TGTGCCAGCAGCTCCCCGAGGGAGGCCAGGTTGGGATTTCGAGATACGCAGTATTTT.

This chain links TRBV9 with TRBJ2-2, with D perhaps TRBD2 (5 bases). Looked up from germline, CDR1 is SGDLS and CDR2 is YYNGEE. Trimming took off 4 bases at V and 0 bases at J, with 19 bases between the two ends. This CDR3 is 18 amino acids long. The CDR3 region has the DNA TGTGCCAGCAGCCCCGGGGTGGGCGGAATCGCGAACACCGGGGAGCTGTTTTTT. Its protein product is CASSPGVGGIANTGELFF.

This clone was counted only a few times. The rearrangement uses TRBV29-1 and TRBJ2-3; no firm D call. Germline CDR1 SQVTM, CDR2 ANQGSEA. The CDR3 runs to 12 residues. The V and J ends lost 4 bases and 6 bases respectively, with 11 bases between them. CDR3 nucleotides: TGCAGCGTTGTCCAGGATTCGGATACGCAGTATTTT. It is translated as CSVVQDSDTQYF.